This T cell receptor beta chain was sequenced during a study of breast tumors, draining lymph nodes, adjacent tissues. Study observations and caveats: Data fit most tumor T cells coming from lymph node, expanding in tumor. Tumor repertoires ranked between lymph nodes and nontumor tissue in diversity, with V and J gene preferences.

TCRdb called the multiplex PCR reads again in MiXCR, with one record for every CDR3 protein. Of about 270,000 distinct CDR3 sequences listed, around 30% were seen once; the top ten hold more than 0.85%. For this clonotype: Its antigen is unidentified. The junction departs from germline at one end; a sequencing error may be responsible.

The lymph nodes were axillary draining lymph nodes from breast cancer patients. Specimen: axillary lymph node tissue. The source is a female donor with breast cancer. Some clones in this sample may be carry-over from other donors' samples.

The CDR3 region is CAGSLGLADYEQYF. The CDR3 nucleotides are TGTGCCGGCAGCTTAGGTCTAGCAGACTACGAGCAGTACTTC. The chain uses TRBV7-6 and TRBJ2-7, with a weak D call TRBD2 (5 bases). The CDR3 is 14 residues long. Germline loops: CDR1 SGHVS, CDR2 FNYEAQ.